The 16 T cell receptor beta chains below come from one sample, sequenced in a study of T cell changes during pregnancy in multiple sclerosis. Libraries were prepared by immunoSEQ multiplex PCR; TCRdb keeps only in-frame clonotypes and omits some of them. Among approximately 98,000 clones listed, 92% were seen once. Sample: peripheral blood, taken after pregnancy. These receptors were collected from a female donor in good health, enrolled as a control in a pregnancy study.

The CDR3 protein is CSVVGAVRETQYF. The CDR3 region has the DNA TGCAGCGTTGTCGGAGCGGTCAGGGAGACCCAGTACTTC. The chain carries TRBV29-1 and TRBJ2-5, with D possibly matching TRBD2 (5 bases). The CDR3 spans 13 residues. Trimming left V 4 bases short and J 5 bases short, with 14 bases between. CDR1 and CDR2 from the germline V gene are SQVTM and ANQGSEA.

The V call is TRBV7-2, the J call TRBJ2-1, with 9 bases matching TRBD2. The ends lost 3 bases at V and 8 bases at J; junction bases unmatched: 11. CDR1 and CDR2 from the germline V gene are SGHTA and FQGNSA. The CDR3 is 16 residues long. This chain's CDR3 is CASSFSGGRIYDEQFF. In nucleotides, the CDR3 is TGTGCCAGCAGCTTTAGCGGGGGAAGGATATACGATGAGCAGTTCTTC.

This chain's CDR3 is CASSPRGYSNQPQHF. In nucleotides, the CDR3 is TGTGCCAGCAGCCCTCGGGGGTACAGCAATCAGCCCCAGCATTTT. The V and J genes are TRBV28 and TRBJ1-5, with D possibly TRBD1 on 5 matching bases. Per germline, CDR1 MDHEN and CDR2 SYDVKM. There are 15 residues in the CDR3. With 6 bases removed from V and 1 base from J, the gap between germline ends came to 13 bases.

This chain links TRBV19 with TRBJ1-5; TRBD1 might be the D (6 bases). Germline loops: CDR1 LNHDA, CDR2 SQIVND (reference sequence). The CDR3 extends over 17 amino acids. Deletions cut 3 bases from V and 3 bases from J, with 18 bases between. CDR3 DNA: TGTGCCAGTAGTATCCTTGGCGGAAGGGACACCAATCAGCCCCAGCATTTT. Its translation is CASSILGGRDTNQPQHF.

The J gene is TRBJ1-6, the V gene TRBV30; 7 positions match TRBD1. CDR1 is GTSNPN, CDR2 SVGIG, per germline (reference sequence). The J segment lost 10 bases and the V segment lost 5 bases, leaving 8 bases of the junction unmatched. The CDR3 is 13 residues long. The CDR3 here is CAWVPDRMSPLHF. The DNA for the CDR3 is TGTGCCTGGGTGCCGGACAGGATGTCACCCCTCCACTTT.

The V and J genes are TRBV19 and TRBJ1-1, with unresolved D. The CDR3 spans 11 residues. Germline V gives CDR1 LNHDA, CDR2 SQIVND (reference sequence). Trimming left V 5 bases short and J 4 bases short, with 5 bases between. Here the CDR3 reads CASSLGTEAFF. CDR3 sequence (DNA): TGTGCCAGTAGTCTCGGCACTGAAGCTTTCTTT.

This sequence joins TRBV6-5 and TRBJ2-7, with 9 nucleotides matching TRBD2. V lost 0 bases to trimming and J lost 3 bases; unmatched junction nucleotides: 6. The CDR3 loop spans 16 amino acids. In germline, CDR1 is MNHEY, CDR2 SVGAGI. The DNA of the CDR3 is TGTGCCAGCAGTTACTCTGGCGGGAGGGCCTTCTACGAGCAGTACTTC. Protein: CASSYSGGRAFYEQYF.

The chain is built from TRBV30 and TRBJ2-2; D is ambiguous. The CDR3 is made up of 11 amino acids. Looked up from germline, CDR1 is GTSNPN and CDR2 is SVGIG (reference sequence). Trimming removed 4 bases at V and 3 bases at J, with 3 bases between. The CDR3, as DNA: TGTGCCTGGACAGACACCGGGGAGCTGTTTTTT. It translates to CAWTDTGELFF.

In nucleotides, the CDR3 is TGTGCCAGCAGCTCCTACAACTATGGCTACACCTTC. Amino acids: CASSSYNYGYTF. The rearrangement links TRBV11-2 to TRBJ1-2; no clear D gene. The CDR3 is made up of 12 amino acids. Germline values: CDR1 SGHAT, CDR2 FQNNGV. The V end lost 4 bases, the J end lost 2 bases, and 5 bases lay between the germline ends.

The chain recombines TRBV7-9 with TRBJ2-1, with D possibly TRBD1 on 5 matching bases. Germline V CDR1 and CDR2: SEHNR, FQNEAQ (reference sequence). The CDR3 sequence is 16 residues long. V was trimmed by 3 bases and J by 0 bases, leaving 12 bases between them. The CDR3 sequence: CASSFRVTSSYNEQFF. CDR3 in DNA: TGTGCCAGCAGCTTCAGGGTTACCAGCTCCTACAATGAGCAGTTCTTC.

The V and J genes are TRBV10-2 and TRBJ2-5, with 11 bases lining up with TRBD2. The CDR3 is 17 residues long. V lost 1 base to trimming and J lost 2 bases; unmatched junction nucleotides: 6. The V gene's germline CDR1 is WSHSY and CDR2 SAAADI. DNA for the CDR3: TGCGCCAGCAGTGAGTTTACGACTAGCGGGGATCAAGAGACCCAGTACTTC. Translating it yields CASSEFTTSGDQETQYF.

The rearrangement joins TRBV5-4 to TRBJ1-1; a possible D gene is TRBD1 (5 bases). Germline CDR1 is SGHNT and CDR2 is YYREEE (reference sequence). The CDR3 consists of 11 residues. V lost 2 bases and J lost 11, with 10 bases in between. CDR3 in amino acids: CASSLGTSAFF. CDR3 DNA sequence: TGTGCCAGCAGCTTAGGGACTTCGGCTTTCTTT.

The genes are TRBV29-1 and TRBJ1-1; D is undetermined. The CDR3 totals 13 residues. Trimming cost V 6 bases and J 0 bases, with 11 bases left between them. Germline V gene sequence: CDR1 SQVTM, CDR2 ANQGSEA. CDR3 in amino acids: CSVRGIVNTEAFF. CDR3 DNA sequence: TGCAGCGTCAGAGGGATTGTGAACACTGAAGCTTTCTTT.

The chain carries TRBV5-1 and TRBJ2-7; a possible D gene is TRBD2 (5 bases). V dropped 0 bases and J dropped 7 bases, with 14 bases sitting between them. Germline loops: CDR1 SGHRS, CDR2 YFSETQ. This CDR3 has 14 residues. In DNA, the CDR3 is TGCGCCAGCAGCTTGGCCTCGGGATCGTGGGAGCAGTACTTC. As protein: CASSLASGSWEQYF.

The chain has TRBV11-2 and TRBJ2-5, with 10 bases identical to TRBD2. The CDR3 covers 16 residues. Germline assignment: CDR1 SGHAT and CDR2 FQNNGV. The V segment lost 0 bases and the J segment 7 bases; nucleotides outside the gene matches: 8. The CDR3 loop reads CASSLEPSGGLGTQYF. The CDR3 DNA follows: TGTGCCAGCAGCTTAGAGCCTAGCGGGGGCCTCGGGACCCAGTACTTC.

The chain carries TRBV5-1 and TRBJ1-5; possibly TRBD1 for D (6 bases). Trimming left V 0 bases short and J 4 bases short, with 11 bases between. There are 15 residues in the CDR3. Looked up from germline, CDR1 is SGHRS and CDR2 is YFSETQ. In nucleotides, the CDR3 is TGCGCCAGCAGCTTGGCAGGGGCCGAGAATCAGCCCCAGCATTTT. Translation gives CASSLAGAENQPQHF.